This TCR beta chain emerged from a study of T-cell reconstitution after alpha-beta-depleted transplantation in children. To note about this clonotype: Antigen specificity is unknown.

TCRbeta library preparation incorporated unique molecular identifiers. TCRdb redid the calling of the PCR reads with MiXCR, one entry per CDR3 protein. The sample shows some 830,000 distinct CDR3 sequences, under 20% of them seen only once. General observations from the study: Reported findings indicate that, about two months after transplant, alpha-beta T cells came from several hundred expanded clones, which were derived from non-depleted graft cells. High day-60 TCRbeta diversity in some patients came from surviving recipient T cells and thymic progenitors. When one year had passed after transplant, most T-cell counts and diversity came from newly produced T cells.

The sequenced sample was PBMCs, mostly from graft donor cells, obtained 360 days after TCRalphabeta/CD19-depleted stem cell transplant. The TCR comes from a male patient younger than 18 who had a stem cell transplant for acute lymphoblastic leukemia, so the T cells may come from the graft donor.

CDR3 residues: CASGAGTGLFRAEAFF. The CDR3, as DNA: TGCGCCAGCGGAGCCGGGACAGGCCTCTTTCGGGCTGAAGCTTTCTTT. This chain links TRBV5-1 with TRBJ1-1; TRBD1 aligns across 8 bases. The germline V gene encodes CDR1 SGHRS and CDR2 YFSETQ. This CDR3 is 16 amino acids long. Trimming removed 7 bases from V and 6 bases from J; junction bases left unmatched: 17.